What follows are 26 T cell receptor beta chains derived from one specimen sequenced in a study of CD8 T cells in ankylosing spondylitis. TCRdb used MiXCR to reprocess the 5' RACE reads, holding one entry per CDR3 protein. The sample contains 150,000 to 200,000 distinct CDR3 sequences, over 15% of which appear only once. The sequenced material came from blood, either unsorted or a sorted T cell fraction (not recorded which). These receptors were taken from a male donor aged 5 to 29 with ankylosing spondylitis or in good health (not recorded which).

This clonotype has a count of ten or more. The rearrangement joins TRBV5-4 to TRBJ2-1; TRBD2 agrees at 11 bases. J lost 9 bases, V lost 3 bases, and 8 bases had no gene match. The CDR3 consists of 15 residues. CDR1 is SGHNT, CDR2 YYREEE, per germline (reference sequence). The CDR3 DNA is TGTGCCAGCAGCTCATTAGCGGGAGGGATTACTGAGCAGTTCTTC. Translated, it gives CASSSLAGGITEQFF.

The table lists this clonotype with a few counts. The CDR3 sequence: CASSLNAGVGEQYF. For the CDR3, the DNA is TGCGCCAGCAGCTTGAACGCGGGAGTTGGCGAGCAGTACTTC. V and J are TRBV5-1 and TRBJ2-7; 7 bases are shared with TRBD2. The germline gives CDR1 SGHRS, CDR2 YFSETQ. J gave up 6 bases and V 1 base, and 7 bases lay outside the gene matches. This CDR3 spans 14 amino acids.

The rearrangement links TRBV29-1 to TRBJ1-2; D call uncertain. V lost 6 bases and J lost 4, with 15 bases in between. The germline CDR1 and CDR2 sequences are SQVTM and ANQGSEA. The CDR3 covers 13 residues. The DNA of the CDR3 is TGCAGCGTCGTAGACGGCTCATCCTATGGCTACACCTTC. It codes for CSVVDGSSYGYTF.

As regards this clonotype: Since a much larger clone is just one base distant, this may be a read error. CDR3 amino acids: CSGRDPDSSYNEQFF. The CDR3 coding sequence is TGCAGTGGTAGAGATCCGGATAGCTCCTACAATGAGCAGTTCTTC. The J gene is TRBJ2-1, the V gene TRBV20-1; D unclear. Germline lookup yields CDR1 DFQATT and CDR2 SNEGSKA (reference sequence). The CDR3 extends over 15 amino acids.

In DNA form, the CDR3 reads TGTGCCAGCAGCTTATCTCCTAGCGGGAGCGGGACAGCCTACAATGAGCAGTTCTTC. It codes for CASSLSPSGSGTAYNEQFF. V is TRBV7-3 and J is TRBJ2-1; TRBD2 agrees at 10 bases. This CDR3 contains 19 residues. In germline, CDR1 is SGHTA, CDR2 FQGTGA. V lost 2 bases and J lost 2; bases outside the gene matches: 12.

There are many counts of this clonotype. The chain uses TRBV6-5 and TRBJ2-1; 7 nucleotides align to TRBD1. J lost 9 bases, V lost 4 bases, and 3 bases had no gene match. CDR1 and CDR2 from the germline V gene are MNHEY and SVGAGI. This CDR3 comprises 12 residues. CDR3 sequence: CASSLTGSEQFF. The CDR3 DNA reads as TGTGCCAGCAGTTTGACAGGGAGTGAGCAGTTCTTC.

This clonotype has a count of ten or more. CDR3 protein: CATGGPAGETDTQYF. The CDR3 DNA sequence: TGTGCCACCGGGGGTCCAGCGGGAGAAACAGATACGCAGTATTTT. The chain employs TRBV15 and TRBJ2-3; 8 bases agree with TRBD2. The J segment lost 3 bases and the V segment lost 8 bases, leaving 10 bases of the junction unmatched. There are 15 residues in the CDR3. The germline V gene encodes CDR1 LNHNV and CDR2 YYDKDF (reference sequence).

The chain uses TRBV5-1 and TRBJ2-7; the D gene is possibly TRBD1 (5 bases). From germline, CDR1 is SGHRS and CDR2 YFSETQ. Trimming took 0 bases from V and 3 from J, leaving 16 bases between them. The CDR3 totals 16 residues. Here the CDR3 DNA reads TGCGCCAGCAGCTTGGAGGGGTACCTACAAGGCTACGAGCAGTACGTC. It is translated as CASSLEGYLQGYEQYV.

The V and J genes are TRBV20-1 and TRBJ1-4; unclear D gene. Trimming took 5 bases from V and 7 from J, leaving 8 bases between them. The germline CDR1 and CDR2 sequences are DFQATT and SNEGSKA (reference sequence). The CDR3 length is 11 residues. CDR3 loop: CSAPVIEKLFF. CDR3 nucleotides: TGCAGTGCTCCCGTGATTGAAAAACTGTTTTTT.

Many counts were recorded for this clonotype. This chain joins TRBV11-3 and TRBJ2-1; D tentatively fits TRBD1 or TRBD2 (5 bases each). Between the trimmed V and J ends, which lost 1 base and 4 bases, there was a span of 17 bases. Germline values: CDR1 SGHNT, CDR2 YENEEA. The CDR3 contains 17 residues. The CDR3 DNA follows: TGTGCCAGCAGCTTAGGGGAGAGGGGCGGGCCATACAATGAGCAGTTCTTC. Residues: CASSLGERGGPYNEQFF.

This clonotype occurred many times. The V gene is TRBV30, the J gene TRBJ2-1; weak D call: TRBD1 (5 bases). V lost 0 bases, J lost 7 bases, and 13 bases lay in between. CDR3 length: 14 residues. CDR1 and CDR2 (germline): GTSNPN, SVGIG (reference sequence). In nucleotides, the CDR3 is TGTGCCTGGAGTGTCCGAGTAGCAGGGAATGAGCAGTTCTTC. It codes for CAWSVRVAGNEQFF. The full variable domain, completed using reference TRBV30 and TRBJ2-1, is SQTIHQWPATLVQPVGSPLSLECTVEGTSNPNLYWYRQAAGRGLQLLFYSVGIGQISSEVPQNLSASRPQDRQFILSSKKLLLSDSGFYLCAWSVRVAGNEQFFGPGTRLTVL.

This clonotype was counted at least ten times. J is TRBJ2-6 and V is TRBV3-1; D might be TRBD1 or TRBD2, each matching 5 bases. The CDR3 consists of 18 residues. V was trimmed by 3 bases and J by 0 bases, leaving 15 bases between them. Germline CDR1 and CDR2: LGHDT and YNNKEL (reference sequence). The CDR3 region is CASSQVGRVLSGANVLTF. Written as DNA, the CDR3 is TGTGCCAGCAGCCAGGTGGGGCGGGTACTCTCTGGGGCCAACGTCCTGACTTTC.

The chain recombines TRBV10-2 with TRBJ1-1, with D tentatively TRBD1 (5 bases). CDR3 length: 10 residues. Trimming removed 5 bases at V and 12 bases at J, with 10 bases between. Per the germline V gene, CDR1 is WSHSY and CDR2 is SAAADI. CDR3 sequence reads: CASSSGMPFF. The CDR3 DNA is TGCGCCAGCAGTTCAGGGATGCCTTTCTTT.

This clonotype has at least ten counts. V gene TRBV5-1 combines with J gene TRBJ1-1; D unresolved. The CDR3 sequence is 14 residues long. Trimming pared 5 bases from V and 1 base from J, leaving 12 bases between. Germline V gives CDR1 SGHRS, CDR2 YFSETQ. The CDR3 DNA reads TGCGCCAGCAGTCCTCAGGAGCCGAACACTGAAGCTTTCTTT. Translated, it gives CASSPQEPNTEAFF. The full variable domain, rest sourced from reference TRBV5-1 and TRBJ1-1, is KAGVTQTPRYLIKTRGQQVTLSCSPISGHRSVSWYQQTPGQGLQFLFEYFSETQRNKGNFPGRFSGRQFSNSRSEMNVSTLELGDSALYLCASSPQEPNTEAFFGQGTRLTVV.

This clonotype was counted ten times or more. This chain joins TRBV12-3 or TRBV12-4 and TRBJ2-6; D gene ambiguous. The CDR3 runs to 18 residues. Trimming removed 3 bases from V and 0 bases from J, with 15 bases in between. This CDR3 reads CASSFAGSLNSGANVLTF. CDR3 nucleotides: TGTGCCAGCAGTTTTGCCGGATCCCTCAACTCTGGGGCCAACGTCCTGACTTTC.

This clonotype was counted only a few times. This sequence may be a read error, since a much larger clone differs from it by one base. This chain connects TRBV28 to TRBJ2-3; TRBD2 is a possible D gene (6 bases). The CDR3 consists of 14 residues. In germline, CDR1 is MDHEN, CDR2 SYDVKM. This chain's CDR3 is CASSFSGDTDTLYF. CDR3 bases: TGTGCCAGCAGTTTTAGCGGAGATACAGATACGCTGTATTTT.

V is TRBV12-3 or TRBV12-4 and J is TRBJ2-1; the D is unclear. Trimming took off 7 bases at V and 5 bases at J, with 12 bases between the two ends. This CDR3 contains 13 residues. The CDR3 DNA reads as TGTGCCAGCAAACATTCTTCTAACAATGAGCAGTTCTTC. Protein: CASKHSSNNEQFF.

Many counts were recorded for this clonotype. This chain joins TRBV11-3 and TRBJ2-5, with D maybe TRBD2 (7 bases). V was shortened by 5 bases and J by 3 bases, with 19 bases between the two germline ends. Looked up from germline, CDR1 is SGHNT and CDR2 is YENEEA. The CDR3 is made up of 16 amino acids. CDR3 residues: CASSLWGQAGEETQYF. Here the CDR3 DNA reads TGTGCCAGCAGCCTCTGGGGGCAGGCGGGAGAAGAGACCCAGTACTTC.

V is TRBV30 and J is TRBJ2-7; perhaps TRBD2 as D (7 bases). This CDR3 has 14 residues. V lost 1 base, J lost 4 bases, and 14 bases lay in between. In germline, CDR1 is GTSNPN, CDR2 SVGIG (reference sequence). The CDR3 bases are TGTGCCTGGAGTGGAAAACAGGGACTATACGAGCAGTACGTC. It codes for CAWSGKQGLYEQYV.

The chain links TRBV9 to TRBJ2-5; the match to TRBD2 covers 8 bases. The ends lost 4 bases at V and 7 bases at J; junction bases unmatched: 15. The CDR3 contains 16 residues. Per the germline V gene, CDR1 is SGDLS and CDR2 is YYNGEE. As DNA, the CDR3 is TGTGCCAGCAGCCCCCCGGGACTAGGAGCGTTCGGGACCCAGTACTTC. Residues: CASSPPGLGAFGTQYF.

This clonotype was recorded many times. CDR3 residues: CASSLDPGPSTEAFF. The CDR3 DNA sequence: TGTGCCAGCAGCTTAGACCCTGGCCCGAGCACTGAAGCTTTCTTT. The chain has TRBV11-2 and TRBJ1-1, with D uncertain. The CDR3 spans 15 residues. V lost 0 bases and J 4 bases, leaving 12 bases between the germline ends. The germline CDR1 and CDR2 sequences are SGHAT and FQNNGV.

This clonotype was seen many times. This chain uses TRBV7-2 with TRBJ2-2, with D perhaps matching TRBD2 (6 bases). The CDR3 runs 15 residues. V lost 5 bases, J lost 2 bases, and 12 bases lay in between. Germline V lookup: CDR1 SGHTA, CDR2 FQGNSA. In nucleotides, the CDR3 is TGTGCCAGCAGCCCCGCGGGGATCAACACCGGGGAGCTGTTTTTT. Its protein product is CASSPAGINTGELFF.

In nucleotides, the CDR3 is TGTGCCAGCAGCAAGGGGACAGGGGACACCGGGGAGCTGTTTTTT. Residues: CASSKGTGDTGELFF. The V call is TRBV5-4, the J call TRBJ2-2; 10 nucleotides line up with TRBD1. CDR3 size: 15 residues. Germline V gives CDR1 SGHNT, CDR2 YYREEE (reference sequence). V lost 4 bases, J lost 3 bases, and 3 bases stayed unmatched.

The chain combines TRBV20-1 with TRBJ1-2, with a possible D match to TRBD1 (6 bases). CDR3 size: 15 residues. Looked up from germline, CDR1 is DFQATT and CDR2 is SNEGSKA (reference sequence). Trimming cost V 3 bases and J 3 bases, with 17 bases left between them. DNA of the CDR3: TGCAGTGCTAGCGAGTTACAGGGTAGTGACTATGGCTACACCTTC. Protein: CSASELQGSDYGYTF.

Ten or more counts support this clonotype. V is TRBV6-5 and J is TRBJ2-3; D is uncertain. The germline V gene has CDR1 MNHEY and CDR2 SVGAGI. CDR3 length: 14 residues. Trimming removed 6 bases at V and 3 bases at J, with 13 bases between. For the CDR3, the DNA is TGTGCCAGCAGCTACACACCCTATACAGATACGCAGTATTTT. Amino acids: CASSYTPYTDTQYF.

The CDR3 nucleotides are TGTGCCAGCAAGAACAGGGGGTTTGATCAGTACTTC. It codes for CASKNRGFDQYF. This chain links TRBV2 with TRBJ2-4; 8 positions agree with TRBD1. With 7 bases clipped from V and 12 bases from J, the junction kept 8 bases outside the gene matches. This CDR3 has 12 amino acids. Germline assignment: CDR1 SNHLY and CDR2 FYNNEI.